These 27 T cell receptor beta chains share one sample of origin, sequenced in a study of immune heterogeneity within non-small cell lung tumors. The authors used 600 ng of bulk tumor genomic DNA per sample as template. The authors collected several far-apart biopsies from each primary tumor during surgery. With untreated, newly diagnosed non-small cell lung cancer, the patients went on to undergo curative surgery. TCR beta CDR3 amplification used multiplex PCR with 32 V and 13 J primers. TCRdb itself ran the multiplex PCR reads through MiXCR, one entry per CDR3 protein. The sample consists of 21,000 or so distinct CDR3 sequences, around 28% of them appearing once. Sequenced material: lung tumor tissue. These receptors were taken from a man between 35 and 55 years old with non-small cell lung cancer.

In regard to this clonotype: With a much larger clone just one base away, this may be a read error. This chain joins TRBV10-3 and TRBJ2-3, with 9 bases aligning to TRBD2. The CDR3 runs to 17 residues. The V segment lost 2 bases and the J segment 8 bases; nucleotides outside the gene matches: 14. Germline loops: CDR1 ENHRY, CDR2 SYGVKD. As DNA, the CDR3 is TGTGCCATCAGTGAGCCTCGCGGGAGGGCCTTATCCGCTACGCAGTATTTT. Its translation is CAISEPRGRALSATQYF.

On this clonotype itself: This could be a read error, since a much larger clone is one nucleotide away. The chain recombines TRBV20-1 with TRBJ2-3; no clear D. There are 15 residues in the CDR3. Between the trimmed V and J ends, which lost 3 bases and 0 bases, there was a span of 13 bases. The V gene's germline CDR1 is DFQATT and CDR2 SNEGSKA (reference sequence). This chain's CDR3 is CSARVVPGSTDTQYF. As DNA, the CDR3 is TGCAGTGCTAGGGTGGTGCCGGGCAGCACAGATACGCAGTATTTT.

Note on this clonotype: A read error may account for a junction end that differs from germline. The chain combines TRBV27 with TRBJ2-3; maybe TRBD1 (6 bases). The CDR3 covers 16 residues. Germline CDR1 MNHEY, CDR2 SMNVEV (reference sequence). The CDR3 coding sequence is TGTGCCAGCAGTTTATTGGGTAGGGGGAGCACAGATACGAAGTATTTT. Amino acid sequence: CASSLLGRGSTDTKYF.

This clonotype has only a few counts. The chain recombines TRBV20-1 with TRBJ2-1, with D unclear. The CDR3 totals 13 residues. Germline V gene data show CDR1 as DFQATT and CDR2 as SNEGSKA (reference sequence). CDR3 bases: TGCAGCGCGACACCGAGGAAGAACAATGAGCAGTTCTTC. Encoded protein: CSATPRKNNEQFF.

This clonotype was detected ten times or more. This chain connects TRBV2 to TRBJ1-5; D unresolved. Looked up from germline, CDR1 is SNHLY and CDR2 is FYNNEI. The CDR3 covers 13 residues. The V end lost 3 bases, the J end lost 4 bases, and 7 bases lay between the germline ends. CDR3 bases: TGTGCCAGCAGTGAGAGCGAGAATCAGCCCCAGCATTTT. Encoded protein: CASSESENQPQHF.

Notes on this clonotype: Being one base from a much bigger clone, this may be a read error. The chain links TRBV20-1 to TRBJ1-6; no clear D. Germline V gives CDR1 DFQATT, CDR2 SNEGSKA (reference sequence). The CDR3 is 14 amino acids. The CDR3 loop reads CSASRGGYNSPLNF. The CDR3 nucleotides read TGCAGTGCTAGCCGAGGAGGCTATAATTCACCCCTCAACTTT.

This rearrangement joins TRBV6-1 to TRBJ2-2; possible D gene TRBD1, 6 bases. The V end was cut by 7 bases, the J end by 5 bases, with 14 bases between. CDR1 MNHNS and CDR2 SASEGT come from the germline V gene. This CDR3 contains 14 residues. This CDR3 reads CASKSGQLTGELFF. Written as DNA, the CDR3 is TGTGCCAGCAAGTCCGGACAGTTAACCGGGGAGCTGTTTTTT.

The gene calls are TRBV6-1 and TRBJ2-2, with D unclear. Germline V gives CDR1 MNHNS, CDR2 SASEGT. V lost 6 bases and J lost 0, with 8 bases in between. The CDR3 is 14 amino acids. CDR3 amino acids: CASRRDANTGELFF. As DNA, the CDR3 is TGTGCCAGCAGGAGAGACGCGAACACCGGGGAGCTGTTTTTT.

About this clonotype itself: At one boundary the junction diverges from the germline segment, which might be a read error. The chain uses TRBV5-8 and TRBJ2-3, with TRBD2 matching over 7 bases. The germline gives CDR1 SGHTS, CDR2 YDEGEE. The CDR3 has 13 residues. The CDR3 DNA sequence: TGTGCCAGCAGCCCGGGAGGTACAGATACGGAGTATTTT. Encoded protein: CASSPGGTDTEYF.

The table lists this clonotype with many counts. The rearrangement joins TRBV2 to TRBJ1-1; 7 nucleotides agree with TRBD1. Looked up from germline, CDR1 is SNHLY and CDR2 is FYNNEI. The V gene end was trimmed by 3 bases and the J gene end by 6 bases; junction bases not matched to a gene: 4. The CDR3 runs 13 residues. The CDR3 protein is CASSDRGTPEAFF. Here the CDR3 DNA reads TGTGCCAGCAGTGACAGGGGGACTCCTGAAGCTTTCTTT. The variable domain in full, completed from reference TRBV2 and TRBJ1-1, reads EPEVTQTPSHQVTQMGQEVILRCVPISNHLYFYWYRQILGQKVEFLVSFYNNEISEKSEIFDDQFSVERPDGSNFTLKIRSTKLEDSAMYFCASSDRGTPEAFFGQGTRLTVV.

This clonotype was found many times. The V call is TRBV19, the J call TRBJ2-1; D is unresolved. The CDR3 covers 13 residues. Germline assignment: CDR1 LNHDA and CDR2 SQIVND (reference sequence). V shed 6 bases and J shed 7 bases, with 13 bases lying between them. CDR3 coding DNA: TGTGCCAGTAGAGATTGGACGAGGAATGAGCAGTTCTTC. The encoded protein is CASRDWTRNEQFF. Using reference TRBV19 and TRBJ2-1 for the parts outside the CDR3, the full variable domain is DGGITQSPKYLFRKEGQNVTLSCEQNLNHDAMYWYRQDPGQGLRLIYYSQIVNDFQKGDIAEGYSVSREKKESFPLTVTSAQKNPTAFYLCASRDWTRNEQFFGPGTRLTVL.

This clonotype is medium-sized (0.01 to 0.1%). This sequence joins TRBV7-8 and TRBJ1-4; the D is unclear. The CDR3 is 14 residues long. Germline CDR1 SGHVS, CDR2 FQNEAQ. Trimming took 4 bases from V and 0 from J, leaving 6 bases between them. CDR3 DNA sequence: TGTGCCAGCAGCTGGACTGCAACTAATGAAAAACTGTTTTTT. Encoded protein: CASSWTATNEKLFF.

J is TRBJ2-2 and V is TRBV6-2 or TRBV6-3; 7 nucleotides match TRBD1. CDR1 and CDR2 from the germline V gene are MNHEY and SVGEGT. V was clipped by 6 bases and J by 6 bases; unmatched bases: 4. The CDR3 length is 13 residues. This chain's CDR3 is CASSNTGAGELFF. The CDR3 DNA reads TGTGCCAGCAGCAACACAGGGGCCGGGGAGCTGTTTTTT.

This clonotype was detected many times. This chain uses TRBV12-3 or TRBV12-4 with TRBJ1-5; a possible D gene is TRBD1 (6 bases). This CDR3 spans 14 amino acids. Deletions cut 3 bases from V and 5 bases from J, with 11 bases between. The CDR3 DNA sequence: TGTGCCAGCAGTTTGTCAGGGGCGCATCAGCCCCAGCATTTT. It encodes CASSLSGAHQPQHF.

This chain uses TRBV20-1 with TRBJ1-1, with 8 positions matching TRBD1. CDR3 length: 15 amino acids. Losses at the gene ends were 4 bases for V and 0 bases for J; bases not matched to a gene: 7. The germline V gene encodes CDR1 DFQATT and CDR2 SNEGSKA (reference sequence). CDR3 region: CSAKDATGVNTEAFF. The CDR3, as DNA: TGCAGTGCTAAGGACGCGACAGGGGTGAACACTGAAGCTTTCTTT.

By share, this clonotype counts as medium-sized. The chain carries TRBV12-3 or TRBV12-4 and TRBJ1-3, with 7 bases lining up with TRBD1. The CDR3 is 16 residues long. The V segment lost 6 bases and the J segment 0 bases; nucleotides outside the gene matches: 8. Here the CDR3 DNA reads TGTGCCAGCAGCATAGCGGGACAGCGCTCTGGAAACACCATATATTTT. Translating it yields CASSIAGQRSGNTIYF.

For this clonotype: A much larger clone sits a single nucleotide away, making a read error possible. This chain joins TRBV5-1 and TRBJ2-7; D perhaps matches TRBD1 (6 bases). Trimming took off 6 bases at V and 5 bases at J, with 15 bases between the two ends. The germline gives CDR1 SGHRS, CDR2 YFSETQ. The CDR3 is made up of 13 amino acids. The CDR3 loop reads CASTEGQIDEQYF. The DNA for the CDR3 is TGCGCCAGCACCGAGGGACAAATCGACGAGCAGTACTTC. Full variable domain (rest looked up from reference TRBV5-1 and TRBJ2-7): KAGVTQTPRYLIKTRGQQVTLSCSPISGHRSVSWYQQTPGQGLQFLFEYFSETQRNKGNFPGRFSGRQFSNSRSEMNVSTLELGDSALYLCASTEGQIDEQYFGPGTRLTVT.

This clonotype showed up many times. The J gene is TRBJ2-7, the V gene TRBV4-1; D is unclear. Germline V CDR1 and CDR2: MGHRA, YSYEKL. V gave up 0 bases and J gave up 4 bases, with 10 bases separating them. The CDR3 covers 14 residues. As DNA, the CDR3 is TGCGCCAGCAGCCAAGAGAAGGGCCCATACGAGCAGTACTTC. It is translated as CASSQEKGPYEQYF.

Here the CDR3 DNA reads TGTGCCAGCAGTTACGGGGCTCACGGGGCGACGACTAATGAAAAACTGTTTTTT. Its translation: CASSYGAHGATTNEKLFF. The rearrangement joins TRBV6-6 to TRBJ1-4, with D possibly being TRBD1 (5 bases). V lost 2 bases and J 2 bases, leaving 18 bases between the germline ends. CDR3 length equals 18 residues. Germline CDR1 and CDR2: MNHNY and SVGAGI (reference sequence).

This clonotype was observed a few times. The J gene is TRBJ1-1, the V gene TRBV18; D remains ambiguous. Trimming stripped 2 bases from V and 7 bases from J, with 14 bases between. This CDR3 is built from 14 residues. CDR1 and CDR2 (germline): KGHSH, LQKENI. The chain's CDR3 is CASSPRAGDGEAFF. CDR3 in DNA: TGTGCCAGCTCACCAAGAGCGGGAGATGGTGAAGCTTTCTTT.

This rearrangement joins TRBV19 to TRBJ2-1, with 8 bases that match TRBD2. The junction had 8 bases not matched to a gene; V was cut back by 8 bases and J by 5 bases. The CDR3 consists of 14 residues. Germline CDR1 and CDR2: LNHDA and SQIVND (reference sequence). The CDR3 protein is CASQSLREDNEQFF. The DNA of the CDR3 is TGTGCCAGTCAATCCTTGCGGGAGGACAATGAGCAGTTCTTC.

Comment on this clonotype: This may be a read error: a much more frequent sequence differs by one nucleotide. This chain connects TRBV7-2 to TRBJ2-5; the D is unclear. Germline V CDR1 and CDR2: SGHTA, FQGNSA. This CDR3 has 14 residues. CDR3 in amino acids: CASSPSRSQEPQYF. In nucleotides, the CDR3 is TGTGCCAGCAGCCCCAGCCGCTCCCAAGAGCCCCAGTACTTC.

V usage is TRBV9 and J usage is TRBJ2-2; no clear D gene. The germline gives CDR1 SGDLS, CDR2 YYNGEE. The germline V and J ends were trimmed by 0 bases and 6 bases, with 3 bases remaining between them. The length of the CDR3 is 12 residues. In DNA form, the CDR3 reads TGTGCCAGCAGCGTAGAGGCCGGGGAGCTGTTTTTT. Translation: CASSVEAGELFF.

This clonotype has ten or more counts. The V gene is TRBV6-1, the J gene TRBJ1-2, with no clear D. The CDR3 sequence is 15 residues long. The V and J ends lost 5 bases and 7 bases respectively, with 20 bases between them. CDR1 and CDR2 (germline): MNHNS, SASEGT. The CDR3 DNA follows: TGTGCCAGCAGTTCCCTCCGCAAGGAAATGCGTGGCTACACCTTC. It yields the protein CASSSLRKEMRGYTF.

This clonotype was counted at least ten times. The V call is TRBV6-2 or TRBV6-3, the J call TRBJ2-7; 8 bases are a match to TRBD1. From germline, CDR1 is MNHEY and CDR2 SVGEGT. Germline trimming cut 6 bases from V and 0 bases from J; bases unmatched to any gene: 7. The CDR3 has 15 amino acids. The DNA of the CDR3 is TGTGCCAGCAGATTTCGGACAGGGAGCTCCTACGAGCAGTACTTC. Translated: CASRFRTGSSYEQYF.

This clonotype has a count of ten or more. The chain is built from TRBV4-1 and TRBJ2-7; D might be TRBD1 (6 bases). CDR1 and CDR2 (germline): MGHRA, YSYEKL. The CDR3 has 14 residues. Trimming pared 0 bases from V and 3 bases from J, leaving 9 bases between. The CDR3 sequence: CASSQEVQGYEQYF. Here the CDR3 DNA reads TGCGCCAGCAGCCAAGAAGTACAGGGCTACGAGCAGTACTTC.

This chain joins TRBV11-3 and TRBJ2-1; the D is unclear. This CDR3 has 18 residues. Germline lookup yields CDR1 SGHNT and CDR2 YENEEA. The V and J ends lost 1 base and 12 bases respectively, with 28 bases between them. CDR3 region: CASSLGLRPKREADGQFF. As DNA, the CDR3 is TGTGCCAGCAGCTTAGGGCTCCGTCCCAAAAGGGAAGCCGATGGGCAGTTCTTC.